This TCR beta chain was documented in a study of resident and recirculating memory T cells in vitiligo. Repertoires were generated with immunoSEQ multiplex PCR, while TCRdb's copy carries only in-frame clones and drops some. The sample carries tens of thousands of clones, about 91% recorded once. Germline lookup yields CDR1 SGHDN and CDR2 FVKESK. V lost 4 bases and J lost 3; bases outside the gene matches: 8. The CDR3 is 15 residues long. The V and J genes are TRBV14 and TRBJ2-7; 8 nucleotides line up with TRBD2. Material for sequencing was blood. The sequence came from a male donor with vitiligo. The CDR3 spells CASSLGAGVNYEQYF. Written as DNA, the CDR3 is TGTGCCAGCAGCCTCGGAGCGGGAGTCAACTACGAGCAGTACTTC.